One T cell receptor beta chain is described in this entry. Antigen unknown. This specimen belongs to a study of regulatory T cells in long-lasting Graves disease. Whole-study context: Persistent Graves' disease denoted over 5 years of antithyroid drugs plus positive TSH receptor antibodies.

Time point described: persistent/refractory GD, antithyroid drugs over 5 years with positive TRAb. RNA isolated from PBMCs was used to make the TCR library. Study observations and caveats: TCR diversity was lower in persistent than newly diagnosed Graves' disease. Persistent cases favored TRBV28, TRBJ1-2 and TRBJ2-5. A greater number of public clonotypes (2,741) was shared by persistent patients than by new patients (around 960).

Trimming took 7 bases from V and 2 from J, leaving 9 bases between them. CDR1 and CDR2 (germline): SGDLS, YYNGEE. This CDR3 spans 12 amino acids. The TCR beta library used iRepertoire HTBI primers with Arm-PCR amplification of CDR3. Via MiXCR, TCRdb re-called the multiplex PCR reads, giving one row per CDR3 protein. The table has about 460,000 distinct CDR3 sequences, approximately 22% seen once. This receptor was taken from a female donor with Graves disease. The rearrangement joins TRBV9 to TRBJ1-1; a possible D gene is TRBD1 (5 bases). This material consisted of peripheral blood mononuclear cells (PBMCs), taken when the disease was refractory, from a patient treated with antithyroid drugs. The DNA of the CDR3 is TGTGCCAGCCAGGGAAGTAACACTGAAGCTTTCTTT. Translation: CASQGSNTEAFF.